The 22 T cell receptor beta chains listed next were all sequenced from one sample in a study of T cell clonality in common variable immunodeficiency. TCRdb keeps only in-frame clones here, not all; method: immunoSEQ multiplex PCR. The repertoire consists of about 52,000 clones, none detected only once. Sequencing used peripheral blood mononuclear cells. The receptors were gathered from a person aged 18-69 years in good health.

This clone occurred many times. The read comes to an end 3 residues before the CDR3 does, leaving the germline J gene to fill in the end. This chain uses TRBV5-1 with TRBJ2-5; D call uncertain. CDR3 length equals 12 residues. Looked up from germline, CDR1 is SGHRS and CDR2 is YFSETQ. Trimming left V 4 bases short and J 0 bases short, with 4 bases between. The sequenced CDR3 bases are TGCGCCAGCAGCCCTGACCAAGAGACC. The encoded protein is CASSPDQET. The CDR3 in its entirety is CASSPDQETQYF.

This clone has a count of ten or more. The CDR3 bases that were read are TGTGCCAGCAGCGGACTAGGTTACACCGGGGAG. Protein: CASSGLGYTGE. The CDR3 in full is CASSGLGYTGELFF. The rearrangement links TRBV6-2 or TRBV6-3 to TRBJ2-2; 7 bases fit TRBD2. From the germline J gene comes the end of the CDR3, since the read stops 3 residues before it. Unmatched junction bases numbered 4, after V lost 6 bases and J lost 3 bases. Per germline, CDR1 MNHEY and CDR2 SVGEGT. The CDR3 has 14 amino acids.

This clone was seen many times. The CDR3 end falls 3 residues outside the read, so it is completed with the germline J gene. This rearrangement joins TRBV7-3 to TRBJ2-2, with 12 bases lining up with TRBD2. The CDR3 has 18 amino acids. Germline V CDR1 and CDR2: SGHTA, FQGTGA. The ends lost 5 bases at V and 4 bases at J; junction bases unmatched: 11. The CDR3 bases that were read are TGTGCCAGCAGCCCGAGGACTAGCGGGGTGGCGGGCACCGGGGAG. This codes for CASSPRTSGVAGTGE. The whole CDR3 region reads CASSPRTSGVAGTGELFF. Combining the CDR3 with reference TRBV7-3 and TRBJ2-2 gives the whole variable domain GAGVSQTPSNKVTEKGKYVELRCDPISGHTALYWYRQSLGQGPEFLIYFQGTGAADDSGLPNDRFFAVRPEGSVSTLKIQRTERGDSAVYLCASSPRTSGVAGTGELFFGEGSRLTVL.

This clone has a count of ten or more. The read comes to an end 3 residues before the CDR3 does, leaving the germline J gene to fill in the end. The chain employs TRBV27 and TRBJ2-1; no reliable D call. Germline CDR1 reads MNHEY; CDR2 reads SMNVEV (reference sequence). CDR3 size: 13 residues. Trimming took off 6 bases at V and 4 bases at J, with 10 bases between the two ends. The CDR3 here is CASRRHLYNEQFF. The covered CDR3 bases are TGTGCCAGCAGACGTCACCTATACAATGAG.

The sample holds many counts of this clone. An end of the junction differs from the germline gene, which may be a read error. The read halts 3 residues ahead of the CDR3 end, with the missing end drawn from the germline J gene. The V and J genes are TRBV4-2 and TRBJ2-7; TRBD1 might be the D (6 bases). From germline, CDR1 is LGHNA and CDR2 YNFKEQ. This CDR3 spans 15 amino acids. The CDR3 protein is CASSQDADSNYEQYF. The sequenced CDR3 bases are TGCGCCAGCAGCCAAGATGCGGACAGCAACTACGAG.

Ten or more counts support this clone. Read data end 3 residues before the CDR3 end; the end is taken from the germline J gene. Distinct nucleotide sequences in the sample also encode this CDR3. V gene TRBV18 combines with J gene TRBJ2-1; 16 bases agree with TRBD2. Unmatched junction bases numbered 4, after V lost 3 bases and J lost 5 bases. This CDR3 contains 17 residues. Germline V lookup: CDR1 KGHSH, CDR2 LQKENI. The DNA read from the CDR3 is TGTGCCAGCTCACCCCCGGGACTAGCGGGGGGGGACAATGAG. It encodes CASSPPGLAGGDNE. The whole CDR3 sequence is CASSPPGLAGGDNEQFF.

On this clone: The read ends 3 residues before the CDR3 terminus; that terminus is restored from the germline J gene. The chain couples TRBV11-2 to TRBJ1-4; no reliable D call. This CDR3 region has 13 residues. Germline V gene sequence: CDR1 SGHAT, CDR2 FQNNGV. The V and J ends lost 1 base and 6 bases respectively, with 6 bases between them. The CDR3 spells CASSLVVDEKLFF. CDR3 DNA, as far as it was read: TGTGCCAGCAGCTTAGTTGTAGATGAAAAA.

This clone has at least ten counts. The read ends 3 residues before the CDR3 terminus; that terminus is restored from the germline J gene. The chain combines TRBV19 with TRBJ1-4; D is perhaps TRBD1 (6 bases). The CDR3 sequence is 14 residues long. The V gene lost 6 bases and the J gene lost 3 bases, with 11 bases spanning the gap. From germline, CDR1 is LNHDA and CDR2 SQIVND (reference sequence). The sequenced part of the CDR3 DNA is TGTGCCAGTAGCCCGACAGGACCTAATGAAAAA. Residues: CASSPTGPNEK. The entire CDR3 is CASSPTGPNEKLFF.

This clone was counted only a few times. CDR3 bases read: TGTGCCAGCAGCTTAGGGGGTACGGGACAGGGAGGCCCAGAGACC. Translated: CASSLGGTGQGGPET. The whole CDR3 protein reads CASSLGGTGQGGPETQYF. The rearrangement uses TRBV7-6 and TRBJ2-5; 9 bases are a match to TRBD1. The sequence runs out 3 residues before the end of the CDR3; the remainder is reconstructed from the germline J gene. The CDR3 spans 18 residues. Germline V gives CDR1 SGHVS, CDR2 FNYEAQ. The J segment lost 4 bases and the V segment lost 1 base, leaving 13 bases of the junction unmatched. The variable domain in full, completed from reference TRBV7-6 and TRBJ2-5, reads GAGVSQSPRYKVTKRGQDVALRCDPISGHVSLYWYRQALGQGPEFLTYFNYEAQQDKSGLPNDRFSAERPEGSISTLTIQRTEQRDSAMYRCASSLGGTGQGGPETQYFGPGTRLLVL.

Worth noting for this clone: The read ends 3 residues shy of where the CDR3 ends; the end is completed using the germline J gene. The genes are TRBV30 and TRBJ2-3; 7 bases are a match to TRBD1. This CDR3 has 14 amino acids. CDR1 GTSNPN and CDR2 SVGIG come from the germline V gene (reference sequence). CDR3 DNA (partial): TGTGCCTGGAGGTCCCGGGACAGCAATCAGCCG. It is translated as CAWRSRDSNQP. The whole CDR3 reads CAWRSRDSNQPQYF. Based on the CDR3 plus reference TRBV30 and TRBJ2-3, the full variable domain is SQTIHQWPATLVQPVGSPLSLECTVEGTSNPNLYWYRQAAGRGLQLLFYSVGIGQISSEVPQNLSASRPQDRQFILSSKKLLLSDSGFYLCAWRSRDSNQPQYFGPGTRLTVL.

This clone was recorded many times. The read finishes 3 residues shy of the CDR3 end, and the germline J gene is used to complete it. This chain links TRBV20-1 with TRBJ2-1, with 10 nucleotides matching TRBD2. Trimming at V came to 1 base and at J to 6 bases, leaving 6 bases not matched to a gene. Germline CDR1 DFQATT, CDR2 SNEGSKA (reference sequence). The CDR3 spans 15 residues. The CDR3 loop is CSARVPSGSGNEQFF. The DNA read from the CDR3 is TGCAGTGCTAGAGTGCCTAGCGGGAGCGGCAATGAG.

In this sample, this clone turned up a few times. The read ends 3 residues shy of where the CDR3 ends; the end is completed using the germline J gene. V and J are TRBV7-9 and TRBJ1-1; D gene uncertain. V was shortened by 4 bases and J by 4 bases, with 10 bases between the two germline ends. CDR1 is SEHNR and CDR2 is FQNEAQ in the germline V gene (reference sequence). The CDR3 length is 13 residues. CDR3 bases read: TGTGCCAGCAGCTCTGAGGTTTCCACTGAA. Translation: CASSSEVSTE. In full, the CDR3 reads CASSSEVSTEAFF.

At least ten counts were recorded for this clone. With the read ending 3 residues before the CDR3 end, the germline J gene is used to fill in that end. This rearrangement joins TRBV5-6 to TRBJ2-2; 7 nucleotides match TRBD2. Trimming removed 5 bases from V and 0 bases from J; junction bases left unmatched: 4. Germline V CDR1 and CDR2: SGHDT, YYEEEE. The CDR3 covers 15 residues. The CDR3 bases that were read are TGTGCCAGCAGTCTGCGGGAGTCGAACACCGGGGAG. It codes for CASSLRESNTGE. From start to end, the CDR3 is CASSLRESNTGELFF.

This clone occurred many times. The read terminates 3 residues ahead of where the CDR3 ends, so the germline J gene completes it. The V gene is TRBV5-1, the J gene TRBJ2-5, with D perhaps matching TRBD1 (6 bases). The ends were cut back, 3 bases at V and 2 bases at J, with 11 bases in the middle. CDR1 SGHRS and CDR2 YFSETQ come from the germline V gene. This CDR3 comprises 14 residues. Incomplete CDR3 DNA: TGCGCCAGCAGCTGGAACAGGGTACAAGAGACC. It is translated as CASSWNRVQET. In full, the CDR3 reads CASSWNRVQETQYF.

This clone was observed a few times. Sequencing ends 3 residues short of the CDR3 end; the germline J gene provides the rest. V is TRBV2 and J is TRBJ2-2, with 9 bases identical to TRBD1. This CDR3 region has 14 residues. Per the germline V gene, CDR1 is SNHLY and CDR2 is FYNNEI. CDR3 protein: CASGDRTGGQKLFF. The part of the CDR3 DNA that was read is TGTGCCAGCGGAGACCGAACAGGGGGCCAAAAG.

This clone has ten or more counts. The read ends 3 residues shy of where the CDR3 ends; the end is completed using the germline J gene. This chain connects TRBV20-1 to TRBJ1-2; TRBD1 matches at 9 bases. This CDR3 is 14 amino acids long. Germline V gives CDR1 DFQATT, CDR2 SNEGSKA (reference sequence). The sequenced CDR3 bases are TGCAGTGCTAGAGATCGGGACAGGGTATTAGGC. This gives the protein CSARDRDRVLG. The CDR3 reads in full as CSARDRDRVLGYTF.

As to this clone: The read ends 3 residues early relative to the CDR3; the germline J gene fills the gap. The chain combines TRBV5-6 with TRBJ2-3; 7 bases are shared with TRBD2. Germline CDR1 SGHDT, CDR2 YYEEEE. The CDR3 sequence is 15 residues long. The chain's CDR3 is CASSLHPGLRTAQYF. CDR3 DNA (partial): TGTGCCAGCAGCTTGCATCCGGGACTAAGGACGGCG.

Points on this clone: Read data end 3 residues before the CDR3 end; the end is taken from the germline J gene. The genes are TRBV19 and TRBJ1-1, with D hard to call. Germline V gives CDR1 LNHDA, CDR2 SQIVND (reference sequence). The length of the CDR3 is 16 residues. Trimming left V 3 bases short and J 4 bases short, with 18 bases between. The sequenced part of the CDR3 DNA is TGTGCCAGTAGTATTAATATGGCAGCCGAGGGCACTGAA. Protein sequence: CASSINMAAEGTE. The CDR3 in full is CASSINMAAEGTEAFF.

This clone came up many times. The CDR3 extends 3 residues past the end of the read, so its final part is completed from the germline J gene. The chain recombines TRBV19 with TRBJ2-3, with 8 positions matching TRBD1. The germline V gene has CDR1 LNHDA and CDR2 SQIVND (reference sequence). The CDR3 runs 16 residues. V trimming: 4 bases; J trimming: 4 bases; junction bases outside the gene matches: 10. The CDR3 DNA, read in part, is TGTGCCAGTAGTAGCTTCCCGGGACAGGTCCCAGATACG. Translation gives CASSSFPGQVPDT. The complete CDR3 sequence is CASSSFPGQVPDTQYF.

This clone occurred many times. The read comes to an end 3 residues before the CDR3 does, leaving the germline J gene to fill in the end. The rearrangement links TRBV6-2 or TRBV6-3 to TRBJ2-1, with unresolved D. The ends were cut back, 4 bases at V and 6 bases at J, with 7 bases in the middle. Per the germline V gene, CDR1 is MNHEY and CDR2 is SVGEGT. The CDR3 covers 12 residues. The CDR3 DNA, read in part, is TGTGCCAGCAGTTTTCGCGTCAATGAG. Its translation is CASSFRVNE. The full CDR3 is CASSFRVNEQFF.

This clone was picked up many times. CDR3 in amino acids: CASSYHTAGLDGYTF. The covered CDR3 bases are TGTGCCAGCAGTTACCATACCGCTGGACTGGATGGC. The chain recombines TRBV6-2 or TRBV6-3 with TRBJ1-2; D remains ambiguous. The sequence runs out 3 residues before the end of the CDR3; the remainder is reconstructed from the germline J gene. The CDR3 loop spans 15 amino acids. The V gene's germline CDR1 is MNHEY and CDR2 SVGEGT. The V end lost 2 bases, the J end lost 6 bases, and 16 bases lay between the germline ends.

This clone appeared a few times. CDR3 DNA (partial): TGTGCCAGCAGATTCCAGCGGACCTACGAG. It encodes CASRFQRTYE. The whole CDR3 reads CASRFQRTYEQYF. The rearrangement links TRBV2 to TRBJ2-7, with D tentatively TRBD2 (5 bases). The read finishes 3 residues shy of the CDR3 end, and the germline J gene is used to complete it. The ends were cut back, 6 bases at V and 2 bases at J, with 11 bases in the middle. Per germline, CDR1 SNHLY and CDR2 FYNNEI. CDR3 size: 13 residues.